The 25 T cell receptor beta chains listed next were all sequenced from one sample in a study of blood T cell repertoires in COVID-19. Libraries were prepared by immunoSEQ multiplex PCR; TCRdb keeps only in-frame clonotypes and omits some of them. The table has approximately 220,000 clones, approximately 81% seen once. Sequenced input: peripheral blood. The receptors were sampled from a man aged 45-65 years who had recovered from COVID-19.

This clone was detected only a few times. The chain joins TRBV28 to TRBJ1-6; tentative D call: TRBD1 (6 bases). In germline, CDR1 is MDHEN, CDR2 SYDVKM. V was cut by 2 bases and J by 8 bases, with 10 bases left in between. The CDR3 length is 14 residues. The CDR3 bases are TGTGCCAGCAGTTTAGGACAGACTTATTCACCCCTCCACTTT. It specifies CASSLGQTYSPLHF.

The chain couples TRBV28 to TRBJ1-5; 8 nucleotides agree with TRBD1. The germline CDR1 and CDR2 sequences are MDHEN and SYDVKM. The J segment lost 7 bases and the V segment lost 1 base, leaving 6 bases of the junction unmatched. The CDR3 spans 15 residues. The CDR3 is CASSLLRQGAQPQHF. CDR3 nucleotides: TGTGCCAGCAGTTTATTACGGCAGGGGGCCCAGCCCCAGCATTTT.

CDR3 nucleotides: TGTGCCAGCAGTTTATATTCGACAGGGGGCGTCTACGAGCAGTACTTC. The encoded protein is CASSLYSTGGVYEQYF. V is TRBV28 and J is TRBJ2-7; 10 nucleotides align to TRBD1. There are 16 residues in the CDR3. V lost 1 base to trimming and J lost 3 bases; unmatched junction nucleotides: 6. Germline V lookup: CDR1 MDHEN, CDR2 SYDVKM.

The rearrangement uses TRBV7-9 and TRBJ1-1; D perhaps matches TRBD1 (5 bases). Trimming removed 5 bases from V and 4 bases from J, with 17 bases in between. The CDR3 covers 15 residues. The V gene's germline CDR1 is SEHNR and CDR2 FQNEAQ (reference sequence). CDR3 protein: CASSPPGRGLTEAFF. The CDR3 coding sequence is TGTGCCAGCAGCCCCCCCGGGAGGGGCCTCACTGAAGCTTTCTTT.

The rearrangement uses TRBV10-3 and TRBJ1-5, with 8 bases aligning to TRBD1. Unmatched junction bases numbered 2, after V lost 6 bases and J lost 1 base. This CDR3 is 14 amino acids long. Germline V gives CDR1 ENHRY, CDR2 SYGVKD. The CDR3 coding sequence is TGTGCCATCAGGGACAGGGAAAGCAATCAGCCCCAGCATTTT. It yields the protein CAIRDRESNQPQHF.

V gene TRBV11-2 combines with J gene TRBJ2-2; no reliable D call. CDR3 length: 15 amino acids. Deletions cut 5 bases from V and 2 bases from J, with 12 bases between. Germline V CDR1 and CDR2: SGHAT, FQNNGV. The CDR3 DNA is TGTGCCAGCAGCCTCCAGCGCACAAACACCGGGGAGCTGTTTTTT. This gives the protein CASSLQRTNTGELFF.

The chain is built from TRBV5-1 and TRBJ2-7; TRBD1 aligns across 8 bases. Germline CDR1 is SGHRS and CDR2 is YFSETQ. Trimming cost V 2 bases and J 6 bases; bases outside gene matches: 4. CDR3 length equals 13 residues. The CDR3 DNA reads TGCGCCAGCAGCTTCCGACAGGGGAGCGAGCAGTACTTC. Translation gives CASSFRQGSEQYF. Full variable domain (missing parts from reference TRBV5-1 and TRBJ2-7): KAGVTQTPRYLIKTRGQQVTLSCSPISGHRSVSWYQQTPGQGLQFLFEYFSETQRNKGNFPGRFSGRQFSNSRSEMNVSTLELGDSALYLCASSFRQGSEQYFGPGTRLTVT.

V usage is TRBV9 and J usage is TRBJ1-6, with D hard to call. Trimming shortened V by 0 bases and J by 9 bases, and 13 bases separated the two germline ends. The CDR3 runs to 15 residues. Germline values: CDR1 SGDLS, CDR2 YYNGEE. CDR3 coding DNA: TGTGCCAGCAGCGTAGGCGGTTTCTCGGGTTCACCCCTCCACTTT. As protein: CASSVGGFSGSPLHF.

The chain is built from TRBV7-8 and TRBJ2-7, with 7 bases fitting TRBD1. CDR1 and CDR2 (germline): SGHVS, FQNEAQ. Losses at the gene ends were 1 base for V and 0 bases for J; bases not matched to a gene: 0. The CDR3 loop spans 14 amino acids. The CDR3 DNA reads as TGTGCCAGCAGCTTAGGGACAGGCTCCTACGAGCAGTACTTC. Translation: CASSLGTGSYEQYF.

The CDR3 is CASSTGTASTGNTIYF. In nucleotides, the CDR3 is TGTGCCAGTAGTACCGGGACAGCCTCGACTGGAAACACCATATATTTT. V is TRBV19 and J is TRBJ1-3; 7 nucleotides agree with TRBD1. Unmatched junction bases numbered 8, after V lost 4 bases and J lost 2 bases. The CDR3 is 16 residues long. The germline gives CDR1 LNHDA, CDR2 SQIVND (reference sequence).

This clone was counted a single time. V gene TRBV3-1 (or the pseudogene TRBV3-2) combines with J gene TRBJ2-3; no clear D gene. The CDR3 loop spans 13 amino acids. The germline gives CDR1 LGHDT, CDR2 YNNKEL (reference sequence). Trimming took 1 base from V and 5 from J, leaving 7 bases between them. CDR3 sequence: CASSQGAGDTQYF. Here the CDR3 DNA reads TGTGCCAGCAGCCAAGGCGCAGGAGATACGCAGTATTTT.

The chain couples TRBV6-1 to TRBJ2-7, with 9 bases fitting TRBD1. The junction had 8 bases not matched to a gene; V was cut back by 1 base and J by 7 bases. Germline V lookup: CDR1 MNHNS, CDR2 SASEGT. The CDR3 extends over 15 amino acids. CDR3 sequence: CASSEGQQGAWEQYF. CDR3 sequence (DNA): TGTGCCAGCAGTGAAGGGCAACAGGGGGCATGGGAGCAGTACTTC.

The chain couples TRBV19 to TRBJ2-3; TRBD1 aligns across 7 bases. The CDR3 spans 17 residues. V lost 3 bases, J lost 4 bases, and 13 bases stayed unmatched. The V gene's germline CDR1 is LNHDA and CDR2 SQIVND (reference sequence). This CDR3 is CASSMGSTGQRADTQYF. The CDR3 DNA sequence: TGTGCCAGTAGTATGGGGTCGACGGGACAGAGGGCAGATACGCAGTATTTT.

The genes are TRBV5-1 and TRBJ2-2; 8 bases line up with TRBD1. Germline V gives CDR1 SGHRS, CDR2 YFSETQ. With 1 base clipped from V and 7 bases from J, the junction kept 6 bases outside the gene matches. This CDR3 comprises 15 residues. DNA of the CDR3: TGCGCCAGCAGCTTGTCAGGGGGCTCGAACGGGGAGCTGTTTTTT. Encoded protein: CASSLSGGSNGELFF.

The chain joins TRBV28 to TRBJ2-7; 8 bases are shared with TRBD2. Trimming cost V 7 bases and J 10 bases; bases outside gene matches: 9. The length of the CDR3 is 12 residues. Germline CDR1 is MDHEN and CDR2 is SYDVKM. CDR3 loop: CASIGAGGPQYF. DNA for the CDR3: TGTGCCAGCATAGGGGCGGGAGGACCTCAGTACTTC. Combining the CDR3 with reference TRBV28 and TRBJ2-7 gives the whole variable domain DVKVTQSSRYLVKRTGEKVFLECVQDMDHENMFWYRQDPGLGLRLIYFSYDVKMKEKGDIPEGYSVSREKKERFSLILESASTNQTSMYLCASIGAGGPQYFGPGTRLTVT.

V is TRBV18 and J is TRBJ2-1; 9 bases map to TRBD2. Unmatched junction bases numbered 8, after V lost 4 bases and J lost 4 bases. The germline V gene has CDR1 KGHSH and CDR2 LQKENI. CDR3 length: 16 amino acids. CDR3 in DNA: TGTGCCAGCTCACTGAGCGGGGGGCAAATATACAATGAGCAGTTCTTC. Protein product: CASSLSGGQIYNEQFF.

V is TRBV28 and J is TRBJ2-5, with TRBD2 as a possible D gene (7 bases). CDR3 size: 16 residues. Germline V CDR1 and CDR2: MDHEN, SYDVKM. V lost 1 base to trimming and J lost 4 bases, with 16 bases between them. The CDR3 DNA reads as TGTGCCAGCAGTTTATATCGGGGGGCGCTGCCAGAGACCCAGTACTTC. This translates into CASSLYRGALPETQYF.

This chain connects TRBV3-1 (or the pseudogene TRBV3-2) to TRBJ2-2; 8 nucleotides match TRBD2. This CDR3 is built from 14 residues. With V trimmed by 7 bases and J by 5 bases, 6 bases remained unmatched. CDR1 and CDR2 (germline): LGHDT, YNNKEL (reference sequence). As DNA, the CDR3 is TGTGCCAGCAACCAGCGGGAGAAAACCGGGGAGCTGTTTTTT. It codes for CASNQREKTGELFF.

The chain combines TRBV25-1 with TRBJ2-1; 13 bases are a match to TRBD2. This CDR3 contains 15 residues. The trim removed 3 bases at V and 10 bases at J, leaving 6 bases unmatched. Germline V gene sequence: CDR1 MGHDK, CDR2 SYGVNS. The CDR3: CASSDRTSGRGEQFF. DNA for the CDR3: TGTGCCAGCAGTGACCGGACTAGCGGGAGAGGGGAGCAGTTCTTC.

V gene TRBV28 combines with J gene TRBJ1-4; 10 nucleotides align to TRBD1. This CDR3 region has 17 residues. Germline CDR1 and CDR2: MDHEN and SYDVKM. The J segment lost 0 bases and the V segment lost 5 bases, leaving 6 bases of the junction unmatched. Written as DNA, the CDR3 is TGTGCCAGCAGTACCCACGGGACAGGGGCAACTAATGAAAAACTGTTTTTT. Translating gives CASSTHGTGATNEKLFF.

This rearrangement joins TRBV13 to TRBJ1-5, with TRBD1 identical over 8 bases. The CDR3 runs 15 residues. CDR1 and CDR2 (germline): PRHDT, FYEKMQ (reference sequence). With 5 bases clipped from V and 4 bases from J, the junction kept 7 bases outside the gene matches. The CDR3 region has the DNA TGTGCCAGCAGCGTCTCCGGGACAGGTAATCAGCCCCAGCATTTT. Translation gives CASSVSGTGNQPQHF. The variable domain in full, completed from reference TRBV13 and TRBJ1-5, reads AAGVIQSPRHLIKEKRETATLKCYPIPRHDTVYWYQQGPGQDPQFLISFYEKMQSDKGSIPDRFSAQQFSDYHSELNMSSLELGDSALYFCASSVSGTGNQPQHFGDGTRLSIL.

The V call is TRBV7-9, the J call TRBJ2-1; 13 nucleotides agree with TRBD2. The J segment lost 6 bases and the V segment lost 1 base, leaving 9 bases of the junction unmatched. Germline V gene lookup returns CDR1 SEHNR and CDR2 FQNEAQ (reference sequence). The CDR3 runs 18 residues. DNA for the CDR3: TGTGCCAGCAGCTTAGGACTTTTAGGGACTAGCGGGACCAATGAGCAGTTCTTC. Protein product: CASSLGLLGTSGTNEQFF.

This clone was recorded a few times. The chain links TRBV6-5 to TRBJ2-5; TRBD1 aligns across 7 bases. Per the germline V gene, CDR1 is MNHEY and CDR2 is SVGAGI. V dropped 7 bases and J dropped 5; count of bases not matched to a gene: 10. There are 14 residues in the CDR3. CDR3 sequence: CASKRGQERETQYF. CDR3 DNA sequence: TGTGCCAGCAAAAGAGGACAGGAGAGGGAGACCCAGTACTTC.

This sequence joins TRBV9 and TRBJ2-1, with a weak D call TRBD2 (6 bases). Germline CDR1 SGDLS, CDR2 YYNGEE. CDR3 length: 13 amino acids. V shed 4 bases and J shed 9 bases, with 14 bases lying between them. The CDR3 is CASSLNSGSEQFF. CDR3 nucleotides: TGTGCCAGCAGCCTAAATAGCGGTTCTGAGCAGTTCTTC.

CDR3 DNA sequence: TGTGCCAGCAGCTTTACTAGCGGGGGAGCCTACGAGCAGTACTTC. Its protein product is CASSFTSGGAYEQYF. This chain connects TRBV27 to TRBJ2-7; 11 bases align to TRBD2. The V gene end was trimmed by 6 bases and the J gene end by 2 bases; junction bases not matched to a gene: 6. This CDR3 comprises 15 residues. Germline CDR1 and CDR2: MNHEY and SMNVEV (reference sequence).